This T cell receptor beta chain was recovered during a study of response to subunit inactivated influenza vaccine. Findings and caveats of the study: Few new T cells, the authors suggested, are recruited by each seasonal influenza vaccination.

The table lists this clonotype with a few counts. Its target is not known. One entry per CDR3 protein, called by TCRdb with MiXCR from the RT-PCR reads. In the table there are 500,000 to 750,000 distinct CDR3 sequences, 11% to 15% of which are singletons. The CDR3 consists of 15 residues. The V gene's germline CDR1 is SGHRS and CDR2 YFSETQ. Deletions cut 5 bases from V and 2 bases from J, with 14 bases between. The chain carries TRBV5-1 and TRBJ2-1; a weak D match, TRBD2 (5 bases). This clonotype was sampled from a man aged 45 to 65 who received an inactivated influenza vaccine. The sample consisted of PBMCs from blood, taken roughly 12 days after vaccination. The CDR3 bases are TGCGCCAGCAGGGTTTGGGAGCGGACCTACAATGAGCAGTTCTTC. Its translation: CASRVWERTYNEQFF.